The T cell receptor beta chain under discussion was sequenced for a study of brain T cells in children with intractable seizures. This clone was recorded once. As yet, its antigen is unknown. Points from the study as a whole: HCMV serostatus was not known, and viral specificity came from CDR3 similarity only.

The CDR3 has 13 residues. CDR1 KGHDR and CDR2 SFDVKD come from the germline V gene. V gave up 5 bases and J gave up 8 bases, with 13 bases separating them. Assay: immunoSEQ multiplex PCR; the TCRdb copy retains only in-frame clones and omits some. This sample yields about 350,000 clones, of which roughly 93% are seen a single time; 5% to 7% belongs to the top ten. The time point was: blood from clinic visit 5 months post-surgery; TSC patient then seizure free. The sequenced cases were selected for having the highest brain T cell transcript signatures. Patients received at least one anti-epileptic drug before surgery.

The chain is built from TRBV24-1 and TRBJ2-3; no definite D call. This sequence was found in a boy younger than two with tuberous sclerosis and intractable seizures. This material consisted of peripheral blood, taken 5 to 6 months after surgery. CDR3 residues: CATSAGTPITQYF. The CDR3 nucleotides are TGTGCCACCAGTGCAGGTACTCCGATTACGCAGTATTTT.